Listed below are T cell receptor beta chains from one sample, sequenced in a study of blood T cell repertoires in COVID-19. Libraries were prepared by immunoSEQ multiplex PCR; TCRdb keeps only in-frame clonotypes and omits some of them. This sample has 250,000 to 300,000 clones; under 95% occur once, and the top ten carry about 2.3%. The sequencing input was PBMCs or T cells enriched from blood (not recorded which). These receptors all come from a middle-aged woman with acute COVID-19. The CDR3 runs from the conserved cysteine through the conserved F or W. Each record gives: CDR3 length, J gene, V gene, clone size, D gene, CDR3 DNA, CDR3 protein. A D gene is named only where the DNA matches it firmly. Clone size, where shown, is once, few, many, or a class for clones that have expanded.

cdr3_length: 14
j_call: TRBJ1-2
v_call: TRBV7-9
clone_size: NA
d_call: TRBD1
cdr3_nt: TGTGCCAGCAGCTGGGACAGGGGGGGAAATGGCTACACCTTC
cdr3_aa: CASSWDRGGNGYTF

cdr3_length: 14
j_call: TRBJ2-7
v_call: TRBV18
clone_size: NA
d_call: NA
cdr3_nt: TGTGCCAGCTCACCAAGCGACAGAGGCTACGAGCAGTACTTC
cdr3_aa: CASSPSDRGYEQYF

cdr3_length: 15
j_call: TRBJ2-1
v_call: TRBV5-1
clone_size: NA
d_call: TRBD1
cdr3_nt: TGCGCCAGCACGATAACCGGGACAGGGGACAATGAGCAGTTCTTC
cdr3_aa: CASTITGTGDNEQFF

cdr3_length: 16
j_call: TRBJ2-2
v_call: TRBV7-9
clone_size: NA
d_call: TRBD1
cdr3_nt: TGTGCCAGCAGCTCGGGGACAGGTGGGATCACCGGGGAGCTGTTTTTT
cdr3_aa: CASSSGTGGITGELFF

cdr3_length: 14
j_call: TRBJ1-4
v_call: TRBV6-5
clone_size: NA
d_call: TRBD1
cdr3_nt: TGTGCCAGCAGGCTACAGGGGAGTGGTGAAAAACTGTTTTTT
cdr3_aa: CASRLQGSGEKLFF

cdr3_length: 17
j_call: TRBJ2-7
v_call: TRBV5-6
clone_size: NA
d_call: TRBD1
cdr3_nt: TGTGCCAGCAGCTTGAGGGGCTGGGACAGGGTATCCTACGAGCAGTACTTC
cdr3_aa: CASSLRGWDRVSYEQYF

cdr3_length: 15
j_call: TRBJ2-1
v_call: TRBV30
clone_size: few
d_call: TRBD2
cdr3_nt: TGTGCCTGGAGTGTCCGAGCGGGGGGGTACAATGAGCAGTTCTTC
cdr3_aa: CAWSVRAGGYNEQFF

cdr3_length: 13
j_call: TRBJ1-1
v_call: TRBV6-5
clone_size: once
d_call: TRBD1
cdr3_nt: TGTGCCAGCAAGGACAGGGGTTACACTGAAGCTTTCTTT
cdr3_aa: CASKDRGYTEAFF

cdr3_length: 15
j_call: TRBJ2-1
v_call: TRBV7-9
clone_size: NA
d_call: TRBD2
cdr3_nt: TGTGCCAGCAGCCTCGGGACTAGCGGGGGCAATGAGCAGTTCTTC
cdr3_aa: CASSLGTSGGNEQFF

cdr3_length: 11
j_call: TRBJ2-7
v_call: TRBV20-1
clone_size: NA
d_call: TRBD1
cdr3_nt: TGCAGTGGACAGGGTAACTACGAGCAGTACTTC
cdr3_aa: CSGQGNYEQYF

cdr3_length: 16
j_call: TRBJ2-3
v_call: TRBV6-5
clone_size: NA
d_call: TRBD2
cdr3_nt: TGTGCCAGCAGTTACTCGACTAGCGGGGGCACAGATACGCAGTATTTT
cdr3_aa: CASSYSTSGGTDTQYF

cdr3_length: 14
j_call: TRBJ1-1
v_call: TRBV5-6
clone_size: NA
d_call: NA
cdr3_nt: TGTGCCAGCAGCTTCCCCCTCGGCGGCCTCGAAGCTTTCTTT
cdr3_aa: CASSFPLGGLEAFF

cdr3_length: 16
j_call: TRBJ2-7
v_call: TRBV5-8
clone_size: few
d_call: NA
cdr3_nt: TGTGCCAGCAGCTTGGAAGTTGGCAGGGGTTCATACGAGCAGTACTTC
cdr3_aa: CASSLEVGRGSYEQYF

cdr3_length: 17
j_call: TRBJ1-2
v_call: TRBV7-9
clone_size: NA
d_call: NA
cdr3_nt: TGTGCCAGCAGCTTAGCAATCTCTGGGGCGCATTCCGATGGCTACACCTTC
cdr3_aa: CASSLAISGAHSDGYTF

cdr3_length: 19
j_call: TRBJ2-1
v_call: TRBV7-6
clone_size: NA
d_call: TRBD2
cdr3_nt: TGTGCCAGCAGCCTAAAGGGTGGGACTAGCGGGAAATCCCTCAATGAGCAGTTCTTC
cdr3_aa: CASSLKGGTSGKSLNEQFF

cdr3_length: 19
j_call: TRBJ2-2
v_call: TRBV21-1
clone_size: NA
d_call: NA
cdr3_nt: TGTGCCAGCCCTCTCGGCTTAGCGGGGGGGCCCCCGATCACCGGGGAGCTGTTTTTT
cdr3_aa: CASPLGLAGGPPITGELFF

cdr3_length: 14
j_call: TRBJ1-6
v_call: TRBV5-1
clone_size: NA
d_call: TRBD1
cdr3_nt: TGCGCCAGCAGCTGGACAGGTCGTAATTCACCCCTCCACTTT
cdr3_aa: CASSWTGRNSPLHF

cdr3_length: 13
j_call: TRBJ2-5
v_call: TRBV27
clone_size: NA
d_call: NA
cdr3_nt: TGTGCCAGCAGCCCCCCAGGGCAGGAGACCCAGTACTTC
cdr3_aa: CASSPPGQETQYF

cdr3_length: 15
j_call: TRBJ1-6
v_call: TRBV9
clone_size: once
d_call: NA
cdr3_nt: TGTGCCAGCAGCGTAGACCTGGGGCTTAATTCACCCCTCCACTTT
cdr3_aa: CASSVDLGLNSPLHF

cdr3_length: 19
j_call: TRBJ2-7
v_call: TRBV9
clone_size: once
d_call: TRBD1
cdr3_nt: TGTGCCCCAGCCATACCCCCAGGACAGGGGGCGCGGGGTTCCTACGAGCAGTACTTC
cdr3_aa: CAPAIPPGQGARGSYEQYF

cdr3_length: 11
j_call: TRBJ1-3
v_call: TRBV12-3/TRBV12-4
clone_size: NA
d_call: NA
cdr3_nt: TGTGCCAGCAGCCTAAGAGGCACCATATATTTT
cdr3_aa: CASSLRGTIYF

cdr3_length: 19
j_call: TRBJ2-4
v_call: TRBV18
clone_size: NA
d_call: TRBD1
cdr3_nt: TGTGCCAGCTCACCGGGACAGGGGCAACCCCTCGGAGCCAAAAACATTCAGTACTTC
cdr3_aa: CASSPGQGQPLGAKNIQYF

cdr3_length: 15
j_call: TRBJ2-7
v_call: TRBV5-6
clone_size: NA
d_call: NA
cdr3_nt: TGTGCCAGCAGCCTTAAGACAGAAAGCTCCTACGAGCAGTACTTC
cdr3_aa: CASSLKTESSYEQYF

cdr3_length: 14
j_call: TRBJ2-2
v_call: TRBV2
clone_size: NA
d_call: TRBD2
cdr3_nt: TGTGCCAGCAGAATAGCGGGGAACACCGGGGAGCTGTTTTTT
cdr3_aa: CASRIAGNTGELFF

cdr3_length: 15
j_call: TRBJ2-2
v_call: TRBV7-2
clone_size: once
d_call: TRBD1
cdr3_nt: TGTGCCAGCAGTTGGACAGGGGAGAACACCGGGGAGCTGTTTTTT
cdr3_aa: CASSWTGENTGELFF